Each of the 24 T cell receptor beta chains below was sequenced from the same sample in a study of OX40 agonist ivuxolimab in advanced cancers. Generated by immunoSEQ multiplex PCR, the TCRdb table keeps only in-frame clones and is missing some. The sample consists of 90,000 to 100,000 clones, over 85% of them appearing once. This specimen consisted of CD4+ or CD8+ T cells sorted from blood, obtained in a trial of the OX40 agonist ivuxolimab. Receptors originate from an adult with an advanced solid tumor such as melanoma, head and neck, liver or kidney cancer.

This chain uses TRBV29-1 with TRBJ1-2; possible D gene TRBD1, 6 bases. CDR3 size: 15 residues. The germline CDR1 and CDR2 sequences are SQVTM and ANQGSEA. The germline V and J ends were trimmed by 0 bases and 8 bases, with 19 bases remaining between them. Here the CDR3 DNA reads TGCAGCGTTGAAGACGTACGAACAGGGAACAGCGGCTACACCTTC. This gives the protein CSVEDVRTGNSGYTF.

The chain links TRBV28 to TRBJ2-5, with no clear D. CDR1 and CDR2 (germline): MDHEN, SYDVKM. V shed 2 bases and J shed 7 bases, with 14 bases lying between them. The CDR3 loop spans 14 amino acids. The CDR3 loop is CASSLPPAIGTQYF. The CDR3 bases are TGTGCCAGCAGTTTACCCCCTGCTATTGGGACCCAGTACTTC.

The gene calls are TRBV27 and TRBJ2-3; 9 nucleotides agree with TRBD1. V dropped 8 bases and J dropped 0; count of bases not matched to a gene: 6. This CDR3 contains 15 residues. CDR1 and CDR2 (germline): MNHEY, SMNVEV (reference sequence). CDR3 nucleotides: TGTGCCAGCCGAACAGGGGGCCCTAGCACAGATACGCAGTATTTT. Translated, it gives CASRTGGPSTDTQYF.

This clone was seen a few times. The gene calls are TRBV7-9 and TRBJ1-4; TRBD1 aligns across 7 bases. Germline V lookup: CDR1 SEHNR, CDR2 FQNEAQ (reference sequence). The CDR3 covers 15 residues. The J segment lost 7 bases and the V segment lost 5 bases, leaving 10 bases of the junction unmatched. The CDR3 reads CASSQGGGVSEKLFF. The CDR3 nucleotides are TGTGCCAGCAGCCAGGGAGGGGGCGTGAGTGAAAAACTGTTTTTT.

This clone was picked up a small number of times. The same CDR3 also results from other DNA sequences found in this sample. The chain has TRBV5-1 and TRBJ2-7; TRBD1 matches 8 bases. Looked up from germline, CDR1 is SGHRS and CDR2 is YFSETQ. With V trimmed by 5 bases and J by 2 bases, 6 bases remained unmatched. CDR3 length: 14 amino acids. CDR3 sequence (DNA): TGCGCCAGCAGTGGACAGGGCTTGACCTACGAGCAGTACTTC. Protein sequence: CASSGQGLTYEQYF.

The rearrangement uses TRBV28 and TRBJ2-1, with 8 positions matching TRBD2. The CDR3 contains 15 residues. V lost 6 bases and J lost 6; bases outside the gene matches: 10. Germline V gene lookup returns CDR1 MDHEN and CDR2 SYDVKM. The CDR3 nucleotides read TGTGCCAGCAGCGAAAGCGGGGGCCGGTCCAATGAGCAGTTCTTC. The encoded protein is CASSESGGRSNEQFF.

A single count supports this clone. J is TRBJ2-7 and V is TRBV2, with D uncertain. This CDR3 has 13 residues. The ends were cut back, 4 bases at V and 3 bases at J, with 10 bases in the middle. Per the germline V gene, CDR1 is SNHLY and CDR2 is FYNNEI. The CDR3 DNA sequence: TGTGCCAGCAGTGGTCAGATAAGCTACGAGCAGTACTTC. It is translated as CASSGQISYEQYF.

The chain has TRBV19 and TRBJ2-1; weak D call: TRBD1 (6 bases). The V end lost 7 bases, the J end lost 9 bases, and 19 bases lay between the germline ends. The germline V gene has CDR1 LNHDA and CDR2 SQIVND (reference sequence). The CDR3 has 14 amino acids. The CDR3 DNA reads TGTGCCAGTACCTTCGACAGGACGATCGGTGAGCAGTTCTTC. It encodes CASTFDRTIGEQFF.

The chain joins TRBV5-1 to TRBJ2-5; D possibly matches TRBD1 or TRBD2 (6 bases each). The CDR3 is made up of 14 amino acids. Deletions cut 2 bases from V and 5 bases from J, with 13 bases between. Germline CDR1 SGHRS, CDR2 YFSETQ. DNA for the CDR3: TGCGCCAGCAGCTTTGGGGGGCTAGCGGAGACCCAGTACTTC. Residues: CASSFGGLAETQYF.

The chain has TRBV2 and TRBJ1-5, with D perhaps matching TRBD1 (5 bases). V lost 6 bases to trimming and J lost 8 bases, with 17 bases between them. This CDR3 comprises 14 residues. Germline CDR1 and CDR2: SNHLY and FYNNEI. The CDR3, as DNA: TGTGCCAGCAGGGAGGACCCGGGGGGGGAGCCCCAGCATTTT. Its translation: CASREDPGGEPQHF.

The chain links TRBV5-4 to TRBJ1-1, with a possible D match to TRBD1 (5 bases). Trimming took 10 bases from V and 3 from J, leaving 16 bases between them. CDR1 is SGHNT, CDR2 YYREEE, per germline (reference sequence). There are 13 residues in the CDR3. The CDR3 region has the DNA TGTGCCTCCCGGGTGGGGACTCACACTGAAGCTTTCTTT. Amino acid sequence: CASRVGTHTEAFF.

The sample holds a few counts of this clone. The CDR3 sequence is CAISDEQGIKTQYF. Here the CDR3 DNA reads TGTGCCATCAGTGATGAACAGGGAATAAAGACCCAGTACTTC. The chain carries TRBV10-3 and TRBJ2-5; weak D call: TRBD1 (6 bases). The CDR3 runs 14 residues. CDR1 ENHRY and CDR2 SYGVKD come from the germline V gene. The ends were cut back, 3 bases at V and 6 bases at J, with 14 bases in the middle.

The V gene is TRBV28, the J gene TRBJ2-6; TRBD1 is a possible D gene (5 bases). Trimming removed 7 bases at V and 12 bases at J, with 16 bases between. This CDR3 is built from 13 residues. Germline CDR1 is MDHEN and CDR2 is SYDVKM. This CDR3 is CASTLGDQGVLTF. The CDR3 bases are TGTGCCAGCACCCTAGGGGATCAAGGCGTCCTGACTTTC.

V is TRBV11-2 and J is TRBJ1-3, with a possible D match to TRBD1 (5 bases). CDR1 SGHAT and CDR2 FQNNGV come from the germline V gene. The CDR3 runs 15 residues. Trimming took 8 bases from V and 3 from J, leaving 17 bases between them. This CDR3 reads CASSQMGGIGNTIYF. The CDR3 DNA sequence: TGTGCCAGCTCCCAAATGGGGGGAATTGGAAACACCATATATTTT.

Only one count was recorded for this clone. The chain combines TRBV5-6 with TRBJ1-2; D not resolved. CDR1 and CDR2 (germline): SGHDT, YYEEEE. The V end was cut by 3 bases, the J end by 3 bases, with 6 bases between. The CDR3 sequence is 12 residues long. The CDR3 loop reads CASSSQYYGYTF. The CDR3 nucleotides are TGTGCCAGCAGCTCCCAGTACTATGGCTACACCTTC.

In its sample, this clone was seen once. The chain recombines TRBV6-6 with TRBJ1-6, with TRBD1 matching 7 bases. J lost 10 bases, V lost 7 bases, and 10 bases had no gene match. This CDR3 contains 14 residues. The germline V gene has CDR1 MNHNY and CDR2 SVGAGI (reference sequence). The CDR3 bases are TGTGCCAGCACCCAGGGGGGTCCTAGATCACCCCTCCACTTT. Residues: CASTQGGPRSPLHF.

The CDR3 DNA reads TGTGCCAGCAGCTTTTCCAGTACTTCTGGAAACACCATATATTTT. Its translation is CASSFSSTSGNTIYF. The chain joins TRBV5-6 to TRBJ1-3; no definite D call. The ends were cut back, 2 bases at V and 1 base at J, with 10 bases in the middle. Germline V CDR1 and CDR2: SGHDT, YYEEEE. The CDR3 runs to 15 residues.

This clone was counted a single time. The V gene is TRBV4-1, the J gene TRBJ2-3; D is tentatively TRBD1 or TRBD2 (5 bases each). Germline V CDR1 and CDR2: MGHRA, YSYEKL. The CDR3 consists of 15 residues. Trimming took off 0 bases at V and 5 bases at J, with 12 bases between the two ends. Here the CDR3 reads CASSQDGGIGDTQYF. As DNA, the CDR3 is TGCGCCAGCAGCCAAGATGGGGGAATAGGAGATACGCAGTATTTT.

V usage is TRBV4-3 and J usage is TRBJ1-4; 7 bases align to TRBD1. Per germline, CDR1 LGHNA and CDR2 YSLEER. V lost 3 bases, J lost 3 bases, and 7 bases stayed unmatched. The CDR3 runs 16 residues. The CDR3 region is CASSQGAGTANEKLFF. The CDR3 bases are TGCGCCAGCAGCCAGGGTGCCGGGACAGCTAATGAAAAACTGTTTTTT.

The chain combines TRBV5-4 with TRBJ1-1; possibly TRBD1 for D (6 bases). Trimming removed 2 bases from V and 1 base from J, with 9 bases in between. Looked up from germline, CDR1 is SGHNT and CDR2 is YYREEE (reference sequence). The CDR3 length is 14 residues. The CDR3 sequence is CASSLGQTNTEAFF. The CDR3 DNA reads TGTGCCAGCAGCTTAGGACAGACGAACACTGAAGCTTTCTTT.

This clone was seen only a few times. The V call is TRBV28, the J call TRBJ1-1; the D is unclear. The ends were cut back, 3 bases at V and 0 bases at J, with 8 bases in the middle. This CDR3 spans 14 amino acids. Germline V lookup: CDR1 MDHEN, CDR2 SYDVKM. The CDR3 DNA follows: TGTGCCAGCAGTTTTGAGGGAATGAACACTGAAGCTTTCTTT. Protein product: CASSFEGMNTEAFF.

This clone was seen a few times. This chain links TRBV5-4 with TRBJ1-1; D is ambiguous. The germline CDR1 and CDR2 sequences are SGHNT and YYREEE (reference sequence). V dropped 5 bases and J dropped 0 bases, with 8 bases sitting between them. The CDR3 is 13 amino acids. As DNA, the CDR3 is TGTGCCAGCAGGACGGGATTGAACACTGAAGCTTTCTTT. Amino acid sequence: CASRTGLNTEAFF.

The CDR3 DNA is TGTGCCAGCTGTGGCGGGCCCGGTGAAAAACTGTTTTTT. As protein: CASCGGPGEKLFF. The genes are TRBV2 and TRBJ1-4; unclear D gene. Germline V lookup: CDR1 SNHLY, CDR2 FYNNEI. V shed 8 bases and J shed 7 bases, with 14 bases lying between them. This CDR3 comprises 13 residues. Full variable domain (remainder filled in from reference TRBV2 and TRBJ1-4): EPEVTQTPSHQVTQMGQEVILRCVPISNHLYFYWYRQILGQKVEFLVSFYNNEISEKSEIFDDQFSVERPDGSNFTLKIRSTKLEDSAMYFCASCGGPGEKLFFGSGTQLSVL.

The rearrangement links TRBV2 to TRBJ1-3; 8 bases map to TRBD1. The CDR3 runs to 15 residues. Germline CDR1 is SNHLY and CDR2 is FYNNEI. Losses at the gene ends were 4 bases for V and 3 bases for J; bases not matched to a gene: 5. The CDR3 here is CASSVWTGSGNTIYF. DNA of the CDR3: TGTGCCAGCAGTGTTTGGACAGGGAGTGGAAACACCATATATTTT.